The 30 T cell receptor beta chains below were found in one sample sequenced in a study of response to subunit inactivated influenza vaccine. MiXCR was run by TCRdb on the RT-PCR reads, yielding one entry per CDR3 protein. The sample shows about 780,000 distinct CDR3 sequences, around 20% of them seen only once. This material consisted of PBMCs from blood, taken roughly 5 days after vaccination. Receptor source: a man aged 50 to 60 who received an inactivated influenza vaccine.

This chain uses TRBV12-3 or TRBV12-4 with TRBJ2-1, with unresolved D. This CDR3 contains 11 residues. The germline V and J ends were trimmed by 5 bases and 11 bases, with 10 bases remaining between them. The CDR3 region has the DNA TGTGCCAGCAGTGGAGTGGTAAAGCAGTTCTTC. Translated, it gives CASSGVVKQFF.

The table lists this clonotype with a few counts. The gene calls are TRBV6-2 or TRBV6-3 and TRBJ2-2, with TRBD2 identical over 7 bases. Trimming cost V 5 bases and J 3 bases; bases outside gene matches: 15. The CDR3 loop spans 18 amino acids. Germline V gives CDR1 MNHEY, CDR2 SVGEGT. The CDR3 bases are TGTGCCAGCAGTCGATATGTGAGACTAGCAGACGACACCGGGGAGCTGTTTTTT. This sequence encodes CASSRYVRLADDTGELFF.

The V and J genes are TRBV12-3 or TRBV12-4 and TRBJ2-5; D gene unclear. The CDR3 is made up of 13 amino acids. The V end was cut by 6 bases, the J end by 5 bases, with 13 bases between. The CDR3 DNA reads as TGTGCCAGCAGAGACCCCCACGAGGAGACCCAGTACTTC. Translation: CASRDPHEETQYF.

The chain uses TRBV15 and TRBJ2-2; TRBD1 agrees at 7 bases. The CDR3 is 14 residues long. V lost 8 bases to trimming and J lost 3 bases; unmatched junction nucleotides: 6. Germline V gives CDR1 LNHNV, CDR2 YYDKDF (reference sequence). The CDR3 DNA reads TGTGCCACCGCGATGGGGACAGACACCGGGGAGCTGTTTTTT. Amino acid sequence: CATAMGTDTGELFF. The whole variable domain, filled in from reference TRBV15 and TRBJ2-2, reads DAMVIQNPRYQVTQFGKPVTLSCSQTLNHNVMYWYQQKSSQAPKLLFHYYDKDFNNEADTPDNFQSRRPNTSFCFLDIRSPGLGDTAMYLCATAMGTDTGELFFGEGSRLTVL.

This clonotype was picked up many times. The chain combines TRBV4-3 with TRBJ2-3, with 11 positions matching TRBD1. The germline gives CDR1 LGHNA, CDR2 YSLEER. This CDR3 contains 15 residues. The V segment lost 4 bases and the J segment 5 bases; nucleotides outside the gene matches: 5. The CDR3 region is CASSPGTGGLDTQYF. The CDR3 DNA is TGCGCCAGCAGCCCTGGGACAGGGGGGTTAGATACGCAGTATTTT.

This chain connects TRBV12-3 or TRBV12-4 to TRBJ1-3; TRBD1 agrees at 8 bases. The CDR3 extends over 16 amino acids. The V gene end was trimmed by 7 bases and the J gene end by 0 bases; junction bases not matched to a gene: 8. This chain's CDR3 is CASNPGQVNSGNTIYF. The CDR3 bases are TGTGCCAGCAACCCGGGACAGGTCAACTCTGGAAACACCATATATTTT.

The chain is built from TRBV20-1 and TRBJ2-7; 8 bases line up with TRBD2. The CDR3 spans 14 residues. Germline lookup yields CDR1 DFQATT and CDR2 SNEGSKA (reference sequence). The V and J ends lost 5 bases and 4 bases, in that order; junction bases with no gene match: 10. The CDR3 DNA sequence: TGCAGTGCTCTCCCGGGGGGGGATATGTACGAGCAGTACTTC. As protein: CSALPGGDMYEQYF.

The table lists this clonotype with a few counts. This rearrangement joins TRBV12-3 or TRBV12-4 to TRBJ2-2, with TRBD2 as a possible D gene (7 bases). V lost 4 bases to trimming and J lost 6 bases, with 12 bases between them. The CDR3 runs to 14 residues. The CDR3 bases are TGTGCCAGCAGTTCCGAAGGGGGGGCCGGGGAGCTGTTTTTT. Translation gives CASSSEGGAGELFF.

This clonotype has more than one count but fewer than ten. The chain recombines TRBV7-9 with TRBJ2-3, with a tentative D call TRBD1 (5 bases). CDR1 SEHNR and CDR2 FQNEAQ come from the germline V gene (reference sequence). V gave up 5 bases and J gave up 2 bases, with 14 bases separating them. The CDR3 is made up of 15 amino acids. The CDR3 loop is CASSVRSGSTDTQYF. CDR3 nucleotides: TGTGCCAGCAGCGTAAGATCAGGGTCCACAGATACGCAGTATTTT. Variable domain in full (rest from reference TRBV7-9 and TRBJ2-3): DTGVSQNPRHKITKRGQNVTFRCDPISEHNRLYWYRQTLGQGPEFLTYFQNEAQLEKSRLLSDRFSAERPKGSFSTLEIQRTEQGDSAMYLCASSVRSGSTDTQYFGPGTRLTVL.

The chain employs TRBV9 and TRBJ2-1, with 7 positions matching TRBD2. V lost 0 bases and J lost 5; bases outside the gene matches: 17. The CDR3 has 19 amino acids. CDR1 and CDR2 from the germline V gene are SGDLS and YYNGEE. The CDR3 loop is CASSVEGKGLSGPNNEQFF. In DNA, the CDR3 is TGTGCCAGCAGCGTAGAGGGTAAGGGACTTAGCGGGCCTAACAATGAGCAGTTCTTC.

The chain joins TRBV7-2 to TRBJ1-1; perhaps TRBD1 as D (5 bases). Trimming shortened V by 7 bases and J by 1 base, and 13 bases separated the two germline ends. CDR3 length: 14 amino acids. In germline, CDR1 is SGHTA, CDR2 FQGNSA. This chain's CDR3 is CASTPRGWNTEAFF. The CDR3 region has the DNA TGTGCCAGCACCCCCCGGGGGTGGAACACTGAAGCTTTCTTT.

This chain uses TRBV29-1 with TRBJ2-1; D remains ambiguous. Germline CDR1 is SQVTM and CDR2 is ANQGSEA. CDR3 size: 13 residues. Trimming removed 3 bases from V and 2 bases from J, with 8 bases in between. CDR3 nucleotide sequence: TGCAGCGTTGAGACATTTACCTACAATGAGCAGTTCTTC. It yields the protein CSVETFTYNEQFF.

This clonotype was observed a few times. This chain uses TRBV6-5 with TRBJ2-5; D ambiguous. V was pared by 5 bases and J by 4 bases, with 14 bases between. Germline CDR1 is MNHEY and CDR2 is SVGAGI. The CDR3 is 14 amino acids. The CDR3 loop is CASSHRTFPETQYF. For the CDR3, the DNA is TGTGCCAGCAGTCACCGGACCTTTCCAGAGACCCAGTACTTC.

This clonotype was observed many times. This chain connects TRBV24-1 to TRBJ2-5; TRBD2 aligns across 16 bases. Trimming took 3 bases from V and 5 from J; bases not matched to a gene: 8. From germline, CDR1 is KGHDR and CDR2 SFDVKD. The CDR3 is 18 amino acids. This CDR3 reads CATSDIGTSGRAVETQYF. In nucleotides, the CDR3 is TGTGCCACCAGTGATATAGGGACTAGCGGGAGGGCTGTCGAGACCCAGTACTTC.

CDR3 bases: TGCGCCAGCAGCTTGGCCGGGGACCCACTTGAAGGTTCTACGCAGTATTTT. Protein product: CASSLAGDPLEGSTQYF. The V call is TRBV5-1, the J call TRBJ2-3; D is tentatively TRBD1 or TRBD2 (5 bases each). V dropped 0 bases and J dropped 8 bases, with 22 bases sitting between them. Germline lookup yields CDR1 SGHRS and CDR2 YFSETQ. The CDR3 contains 17 residues.

The chain recombines TRBV12-3 or TRBV12-4 with TRBJ1-5; D gene unclear. This CDR3 has 12 residues. The CDR3 coding sequence is TGTGCAAATGGGGTCGGCAATCAGCCCCAGCATTTT. This encodes CANGVGNQPQHF.

This chain connects TRBV6-2 or TRBV6-3 to TRBJ2-2, with D perhaps TRBD2 (5 bases). The V gene lost 0 bases and the J gene lost 6 bases, with 14 bases spanning the gap. The CDR3 has 16 residues. Germline V gene sequence: CDR1 MNHEY, CDR2 SVGEGT. As DNA, the CDR3 is TGTGCCAGCAGTTACTCGATGACGGGATTTCCCGGGGAGCTGTTTTTT. Protein sequence: CASSYSMTGFPGELFF.

V is TRBV6-2 or TRBV6-3 and J is TRBJ1-2; TRBD1 agrees at 12 bases. Per germline, CDR1 MNHEY and CDR2 SVGEGT. J gave up 8 bases and V 5 bases, and 6 bases lay outside the gene matches. This CDR3 is built from 14 residues. The CDR3: CASSGTGGGGGYTF. For the CDR3, the DNA is TGTGCCAGCAGTGGGACAGGGGGCGGAGGAGGCTACACCTTC.

J is TRBJ2-2 and V is TRBV2; D is perhaps TRBD2 (6 bases). The CDR3 contains 17 residues. Germline CDR1 and CDR2: SNHLY and FYNNEI. The V end lost 3 bases, the J end lost 2 bases, and 16 bases lay between the germline ends. For the CDR3, the DNA is TGTGCCAGCAGTGACGTGGGAGGTAGCGACAACACCGGGGAGCTGTTTTTT. Translation gives CASSDVGGSDNTGELFF.

The chain uses TRBV29-1 and TRBJ2-2; no reliable D call. Germline-derived CDR1 and CDR2 are SQVTM and ANQGSEA. This CDR3 is built from 11 residues. Trimming removed 2 bases from V and 6 bases from J, with 4 bases in between. The CDR3 sequence is CSVETPGELFF. The CDR3 DNA sequence: TGCAGCGTTGAAACCCCCGGGGAGCTGTTTTTT.

This clonotype was observed a handful of times. Given a much more abundant clone one base away, this may be a read error. This rearrangement joins TRBV5-6 to TRBJ1-4; D is unclear. CDR1 and CDR2 (germline): SGHDT, YYEEEE. V was cut by 2 bases and J by 0 bases, with 5 bases left in between. The CDR3 sequence is 14 residues long. CDR3 region: CASSFSATNEKLFF. Here the CDR3 DNA reads TGTGCCAGCAGCTTCAGTGCAACTAATGAAAAACTGTTTTTT. Together with reference TRBV5-6 and TRBJ1-4, the CDR3 gives the full variable domain: DAGVTQSPTHLIKTRGQQVTLRCSPKSGHDTVSWYQQALGQGPQFIFQYYEEEERQRGNFPDRFSGHQFPNYSSELNVNALLLGDSALYLCASSFSATNEKLFFGSGTQLSVL.

V is TRBV3-1 and J is TRBJ2-1, with TRBD2 identical over 16 bases. The CDR3 is 16 residues long. Looked up from germline, CDR1 is LGHDT and CDR2 is YNNKEL (reference sequence). J gave up 7 bases and V 4 bases, and 4 bases lay outside the gene matches. CDR3 sequence reads: CASSPGLAGGPNEQFF. As DNA, the CDR3 is TGTGCCAGCAGCCCGGGACTAGCGGGGGGGCCTAATGAGCAGTTCTTC.

This clonotype came up a few times. This chain uses TRBV12-3 or TRBV12-4 with TRBJ2-7; 7 bases line up with TRBD1. After removal of 3 bases from V and 6 bases from J, the junction contained 5 bases not matched to a gene. The CDR3 runs to 13 residues. The CDR3 reads CASSFGTEIEQYF. In DNA form, the CDR3 reads TGTGCCAGCAGTTTCGGGACAGAGATCGAGCAGTACTTC.

This chain uses TRBV5-1 with TRBJ1-1; tentatively, D is TRBD1 (6 bases). The germline V gene has CDR1 SGHRS and CDR2 YFSETQ. The length of the CDR3 is 14 residues. V was pared by 5 bases and J by 0 bases, with 11 bases between. The CDR3 sequence: CASRQGGVNTEAFF. DNA of the CDR3: TGCGCCAGCAGACAGGGCGGGGTGAACACTGAAGCTTTCTTT.

The V gene is TRBV4-3, the J gene TRBJ2-3, with D maybe TRBD2 (6 bases). In germline, CDR1 is LGHNA, CDR2 YSLEER. The CDR3 length is 15 residues. Trimming pared 2 bases from V and 2 bases from J, leaving 11 bases between. The CDR3 DNA follows: TGCGCCAGCAGCCAACGCGGGAAGTACACAGATACGCAGTATTTT. It encodes CASSQRGKYTDTQYF.

The chain employs TRBV12-3 or TRBV12-4 and TRBJ2-4; D is unresolved. This CDR3 comprises 13 residues. Trimming took 5 bases from V and 0 from J, leaving 5 bases between them. The CDR3 coding sequence is TGTGCCAGCAGTACTCTAGCCAAAAACATTCAGTACTTC. Protein sequence: CASSTLAKNIQYF.

The table lists this clonotype with a few counts. The V and J genes are TRBV12-3 or TRBV12-4 and TRBJ1-2, with TRBD1 as a possible D gene (5 bases). The V end was cut by 6 bases, the J end by 3 bases, with 14 bases between. The CDR3 spans 14 residues. The CDR3 loop reads CASSMRGRDYGYTF. In DNA form, the CDR3 reads TGTGCCAGCAGCATGAGGGGCAGGGACTATGGCTACACCTTC.

The rearrangement links TRBV12-3 or TRBV12-4 to TRBJ2-5, with 9 bases lining up with TRBD1. This CDR3 comprises 16 residues. V trimming: 5 bases; J trimming: 4 bases; junction bases outside the gene matches: 11. As DNA, the CDR3 is TGTGCCAGCAGTCCGGGACAGGGAAGGTGGAGAGAGACCCAGTACTTC. Residues: CASSPGQGRWRETQYF.

The genes are TRBV3-1 and TRBJ2-3; a possible D gene is TRBD2 (5 bases). CDR1 and CDR2 from the germline V gene are LGHDT and YNNKEL (reference sequence). V was shortened by 1 base and J by 5 bases, with 16 bases between the two germline ends. This CDR3 spans 16 amino acids. For the CDR3, the DNA is TGTGCCAGCAGCCAAGGATTGACATCCGCGGGAGATACGCAGTATTTT. This translates into CASSQGLTSAGDTQYF.

Regarding this clonotype: A read error may explain this, as a much larger clone is one base away. The V gene is TRBV10-3, the J gene TRBJ2-1; 10 nucleotides align to TRBD2. The CDR3 runs to 16 residues. Germline assignment: CDR1 ENHRY and CDR2 SYGVKD. The CDR3 is CSISEKAGGPNNEQFF. The CDR3 bases are TGTTCCATCAGTGAAAAAGCGGGAGGGCCGAACAATGAGCAGTTCTTC.